What follows are 29 T cell receptor beta chains derived from one specimen sequenced in a study of patients and donors after allogeneic stem cell transplantation. In TCRdb, the RT-PCR reads were re-called with MiXCR into one record per CDR3 protein. The repertoire includes more than 850,000 distinct CDR3 sequences, 15% to 20% of them detected once, and 5.5% to 6.5% sits in the top ten. The material sequenced was blood, either unsorted or a sorted T cell fraction (not recorded which). The receptors stem from a human donor who was either an allogeneic HSCT recipient or a stem cell or donor lymphocyte infusion donor (not recorded which). It is not recorded whose cells these are; they may come from a transplant donor.

This rearrangement joins TRBV24-1 to TRBJ1-5; possible D gene TRBD1, 6 bases. In germline, CDR1 is KGHDR, CDR2 SFDVKD. The CDR3 covers 16 residues. Deletions cut 4 bases from V and 3 bases from J, with 15 bases between. The CDR3 region has the DNA TGTGCCACCAGTGACCGAAACGGACAGTCCAATCAGCCCCAGCATTTT. Its protein product is CATSDRNGQSNQPQHF.

The chain has TRBV19 and TRBJ2-3; 15 bases agree with TRBD2. Looked up from germline, CDR1 is LNHDA and CDR2 is SQIVND (reference sequence). CDR3 length equals 20 residues. Germline trimming cut 5 bases from V and 0 bases from J; bases unmatched to any gene: 12. CDR3 sequence (DNA): TGTGCCAGTAGTCCCGGGGGACTAGCGGGAGGTCCCTCTAGCACAGATACGCAGTATTTT. Amino acids: CASSPGGLAGGPSSTDTQYF.

V gene TRBV7-6 combines with J gene TRBJ2-5, with 9 bases lining up with TRBD2. After removal of 1 base from V and 4 bases from J, the junction contained 13 bases not matched to a gene. This CDR3 is built from 18 residues. CDR1 is SGHVS and CDR2 is FNYEAQ in the germline V gene. The DNA of the CDR3 is TGTGCCAGCAGCTTAGAAACTTTAGCGGGAGATTTTCGAGAGACCCAGTACTTC. Its protein product is CASSLETLAGDFRETQYF. Combining the CDR3 with reference TRBV7-6 and TRBJ2-5 gives the whole variable domain GAGVSQSPRYKVTKRGQDVALRCDPISGHVSLYWYRQALGQGPEFLTYFNYEAQQDKSGLPNDRFSAERPEGSISTLTIQRTEQRDSAMYRCASSLETLAGDFRETQYFGPGTRLLVL.

This clonotype showed up just a few times. This chain joins TRBV6-2 or TRBV6-3 and TRBJ1-1; D remains ambiguous. CDR3 size: 15 residues. The V gene lost 6 bases and the J gene lost 1 base, with 15 bases spanning the gap. Germline V gene sequence: CDR1 MNHEY, CDR2 SVGEGT. Written as DNA, the CDR3 is TGTGCCAGCAGCCCAGCCACCTTAGGGAACACTGAAGCTTTCTTT. Translation gives CASSPATLGNTEAFF.

The chain joins TRBV4-1 to TRBJ2-7; tentative D call: TRBD2 (7 bases). The CDR3 contains 15 residues. Germline assignment: CDR1 MGHRA and CDR2 YSYEKL. Trimming took 0 bases from V and 4 from J, leaving 13 bases between them. This CDR3 reads CASSQEPGGVYEQYF. The CDR3 DNA reads TGCGCCAGCAGCCAAGAGCCGGGGGGCGTTTACGAGCAGTACTTC.

The chain links TRBV7-8 to TRBJ2-5, with D uncertain. The germline CDR1 and CDR2 sequences are SGHVS and FQNEAQ. The V and J ends lost 1 base and 1 base respectively, with 16 bases between them. CDR3 length equals 17 residues. CDR3 in DNA: TGTGCCAGCAGCTTAGTAAATAACAGAAAGGCCCAAGAGACCCAGTACTTC. Encoded protein: CASSLVNNRKAQETQYF.

The chain recombines TRBV5-1 with TRBJ1-4, with TRBD1 as a possible D gene (6 bases). The CDR3 runs to 13 residues. Germline-derived CDR1 and CDR2 are SGHRS and YFSETQ. V shed 4 bases and J shed 10 bases, with 14 bases lying between them. CDR3 in amino acids: CASSEGGIGKLFF. The DNA of the CDR3 is TGCGCCAGCAGCGAGGGGGGAATCGGAAAACTGTTTTTT.

This clonotype was seen a few times. The chain employs TRBV25-1 and TRBJ1-2; D is uncertain. CDR1 is MGHDK, CDR2 SYGVNS, per germline. Trimming cost V 1 base and J 8 bases, with 5 bases left between them. The length of the CDR3 is 11 residues. CDR3 protein: CASSELSGYTF. In DNA, the CDR3 is TGTGCCAGCAGTGAATTGAGCGGCTACACCTTC.

This clonotype was counted at least ten times. The rearrangement links TRBV10-3 to TRBJ1-5, with D hard to call. The V end lost 6 bases, the J end lost 3 bases, and 9 bases lay between the germline ends. CDR3 length: 13 residues. The germline gives CDR1 ENHRY, CDR2 SYGVKD. The CDR3 DNA is TGTGCCATCAGGGTAGGAAACAATCAGCCCCAGCATTTT. It specifies CAIRVGNNQPQHF.

This clonotype came up a few times. The chain couples TRBV18 to TRBJ1-1; D is uncertain. V shed 3 bases and J shed 7 bases, with 12 bases lying between them. This CDR3 has 13 residues. Germline CDR1 is KGHSH and CDR2 is LQKENI. CDR3 amino acids: CASSPDTVGEAFF. The CDR3 nucleotides are TGTGCCAGCTCACCCGACACCGTCGGTGAAGCTTTCTTT. The full variable domain, its missing parts supplied by reference TRBV18 and TRBJ1-1, is NAGVMQNPRHLVRRRGQEARLRCSPMKGHSHVYWYRQLPEEGLKFMVYLQKENIIDESGMPKERFSAEFPKEGPSILRIQQVVRGDSAAYFCASSPDTVGEAFFGQGTRLTVV.

V is TRBV27 and J is TRBJ1-4; possible D gene TRBD1, 6 bases. Germline V gene sequence: CDR1 MNHEY, CDR2 SMNVEV (reference sequence). The CDR3 runs to 14 residues. Trimming took 4 bases from V and 4 from J, leaving 10 bases between them. This CDR3 reads CASSSGQFNEKLFF. DNA of the CDR3: TGTGCCAGCAGTTCTGGACAGTTTAATGAAAAACTGTTTTTT. The full variable domain, in which reference TRBV27 and TRBJ1-4 provide the parts outside the CDR3, is EAQVTQNPRYLITVTGKKLTVTCSQNMNHEYMSWYRQDPGLGLRQIYYSMNVEVTDKGDVPEGYKVSRKEKRNFPLILESPSPNQTSLYFCASSSGQFNEKLFFGSGTQLSVL.

V usage is TRBV3-1 and J usage is TRBJ2-4; 7 positions match TRBD1. V lost 4 bases, J lost 0 bases, and 6 bases stayed unmatched. Germline CDR1 LGHDT, CDR2 YNNKEL (reference sequence). CDR3 length equals 16 residues. The CDR3 loop reads CASSPRTGVAKNIQYF. The CDR3 bases are TGTGCCAGCAGCCCTCGGACAGGAGTAGCCAAAAACATTCAGTACTTC.

This chain joins TRBV14 and TRBJ2-5, with D uncertain. CDR3 length: 15 amino acids. Germline CDR1 and CDR2: SGHDN and FVKESK. Trimming removed 0 bases from V and 1 base from J, with 9 bases in between. In nucleotides, the CDR3 is TGTGCCAGCAGCCAAGATCCGAAGGGCCAAGAGACCCAGTACTTC. Translated: CASSQDPKGQETQYF.

This clonotype was counted a few times. The J gene is TRBJ1-4, the V gene TRBV6-5, with 8 nucleotides matching TRBD1. This CDR3 region has 17 residues. CDR1 MNHEY and CDR2 SVGAGI come from the germline V gene. Trimming at V came to 2 bases and at J to 6 bases, leaving 11 bases not matched to a gene. Here the CDR3 reads CASSYPYREQGDEKLFF. CDR3 coding DNA: TGTGCCAGCAGTTACCCCTATAGAGAACAGGGGGATGAAAAACTGTTTTTT.

The genes are TRBV11-1 and TRBJ1-2; D may be TRBD1 (5 bases). The germline V gene has CDR1 SGHAT and CDR2 FQDESV (reference sequence). The CDR3 is made up of 14 amino acids. Trimming shortened V by 4 bases and J by 2 bases, and 11 bases separated the two germline ends. This CDR3 reads CASSSPRTNYGYTF. The CDR3 DNA is TGTGCCAGCAGCTCCCCAAGGACAAACTATGGCTACACCTTC.

This clonotype has a handful of counts. The J gene is TRBJ2-1, the V gene TRBV11-1, with D perhaps TRBD1 or TRBD2 (5 bases each). The CDR3 has 12 residues. Trimming pared 8 bases from V and 1 base from J, leaving 6 bases between. Germline V gene sequence: CDR1 SGHAT, CDR2 FQDESV (reference sequence). The DNA for the CDR3 is TGTGCCAGCGAGGGGTCCTACAATGAGCAGTTCTTC. It translates to CASEGSYNEQFF. Full variable domain (rest looked up from reference TRBV11-1 and TRBJ2-1): EAEVAQSPRYKITEKSQAVAFWCDPISGHATLYWYRQILGQGPELLVQFQDESVVDDSQLPKDRFSAERLKGVDSTLKIQPAELGDSAMYLCASEGSYNEQFFGPGTRLTVL.

This clonotype was seen more than once but under ten times. The chain has TRBV4-3 and TRBJ1-2, with 8 bases lining up with TRBD1. V lost 0 bases, J lost 4 bases, and 7 bases stayed unmatched. CDR3 length equals 16 residues. Looked up from germline, CDR1 is LGHNA and CDR2 is YSLEER. CDR3 coding DNA: TGCGCCAGCAGCCAAGATTTGGGCAGGGGGCTCTATGGCTACACCTTC. It yields the protein CASSQDLGRGLYGYTF.

The rearrangement uses TRBV20-1 and TRBJ1-2, with 8 bases fitting TRBD1. Germline V gene lookup returns CDR1 DFQATT and CDR2 SNEGSKA (reference sequence). V gave up 5 bases and J gave up 5 bases; unmatched junction bases: 10. This CDR3 has 14 residues. In nucleotides, the CDR3 is TGCAGTGCTGGGGGCAGGGGGCAGGAGTATGGCTACACCTTC. The encoded protein is CSAGGRGQEYGYTF.

The J gene is TRBJ1-2, the V gene TRBV29-1; 7 positions agree with TRBD1. V was pared by 4 bases and J by 4 bases, with 9 bases of the junction left unmatched. CDR3 length equals 14 residues. Per germline, CDR1 SQVTM and CDR2 ANQGSEA. The chain's CDR3 is CSVGGGGDGYGYTF. The CDR3 nucleotides are TGCAGCGTTGGAGGAGGGGGCGACGGCTATGGCTACACCTTC.

This clonotype turned up a few times. The chain links TRBV20-1 to TRBJ1-1; D is undetermined. CDR1 DFQATT and CDR2 SNEGSKA come from the germline V gene (reference sequence). V lost 8 bases and J lost 4, with 20 bases in between. The CDR3 contains 14 residues. CDR3 nucleotide sequence: TGCAGTCCAAGGCGTAGGTCAGGCCCCACTGAAGCTTTCTTT. It translates to CSPRRRSGPTEAFF.

This clonotype appeared a few times. The rearrangement links TRBV12-3 or TRBV12-4 to TRBJ2-7; no clear D gene. Trimming left V 4 bases short and J 2 bases short, with 15 bases between. This CDR3 region has 15 residues. The CDR3 loop is CASSYRVSNPYEQYF. The DNA of the CDR3 is TGTGCCAGCAGTTACCGGGTTTCGAATCCCTACGAGCAGTACTTC.

The chain is built from TRBV15 and TRBJ2-7, with 9 bases fitting TRBD2. V shed 0 bases, J shed 3 bases, and the junction held 12 bases outside the gene matches. CDR3 length equals 18 residues. CDR1 and CDR2 (germline): LNHNV, YYDKDF (reference sequence). This chain's CDR3 is CATSRDRSLAGNNYEQYF. CDR3 nucleotides: TGTGCCACCAGCAGAGATAGGTCTCTAGCGGGAAACAACTACGAGCAGTACTTC.

This clonotype was counted only a few times. This chain joins TRBV7-9 and TRBJ1-1, with D unclear. Germline CDR1 reads SEHNR; CDR2 reads FQNEAQ (reference sequence). Trimming left V 5 bases short and J 4 bases short, with 17 bases between. The CDR3 length is 15 residues. The DNA of the CDR3 is TGTGCCAGCAGCCCCCCGGCAGGAGAAGCCACTGAAGCTTTCTTT. Translated, it gives CASSPPAGEATEAFF.

The chain joins TRBV15 to TRBJ1-5, with D perhaps matching TRBD1 (6 bases). This CDR3 comprises 17 residues. Trimming stripped 2 bases from V and 2 bases from J, with 16 bases between. Germline lookup yields CDR1 LNHNV and CDR2 YYDKDF (reference sequence). CDR3 sequence reads: CATSRNPTGLGNQPQHF. The CDR3 DNA reads as TGTGCCACCAGCAGAAACCCGACAGGTCTGGGCAATCAGCCCCAGCATTTT.

This clonotype was detected only a few times. The chain employs TRBV27 and TRBJ2-6; D remains ambiguous. The V end was cut by 5 bases, the J end by 0 bases, with 8 bases between. CDR1 is MNHEY, CDR2 SMNVEV, per germline (reference sequence). This CDR3 is 15 amino acids long. The CDR3 loop is CASSPAYSGANVLTF. CDR3 DNA: TGTGCCAGCAGTCCGGCGTACTCTGGGGCCAACGTCCTGACTTTC.

There are many counts of this clonotype. This chain uses TRBV18 with TRBJ2-7; 9 positions agree with TRBD1. The junction had 2 bases not matched to a gene; V was cut back by 5 bases and J by 0 bases. This CDR3 region has 14 residues. CDR1 and CDR2 (germline): KGHSH, LQKENI. The CDR3 is CASSTDRGSYEQYF. CDR3 bases: TGTGCCAGCTCAACGGACAGGGGCTCCTACGAGCAGTACTTC.

The V and J genes are TRBV5-5 and TRBJ2-5; 14 bases fit TRBD2. The germline V gene encodes CDR1 SGHKS and CDR2 YYEKEE (reference sequence). After removal of 4 bases from V and 9 bases from J, the junction contained 5 bases not matched to a gene. The CDR3 is 14 residues long. The CDR3 DNA reads TGTGCCAGCAGCCGACTAGCGGGGGGGGCGGCCCAGTACTTC. Amino acids: CASSRLAGGAAQYF.

The chain uses TRBV10-3 and TRBJ1-6; weak D call: TRBD1 (5 bases). V was trimmed by 7 bases and J by 6 bases, leaving 10 bases between them. Germline values: CDR1 ENHRY, CDR2 SYGVKD. The CDR3 has 13 residues. CDR3 loop: CAITGLANSPLHF. DNA for the CDR3: TGTGCCATCACAGGGCTAGCTAATTCACCCCTCCACTTT.

V is TRBV11-2 and J is TRBJ2-1, with TRBD2 as a possible D gene (6 bases). Trimming removed 0 bases from V and 15 bases from J, with 12 bases in between. CDR1 and CDR2 (germline): SGHAT, FQNNGV. The CDR3 length is 12 residues. CDR3 coding DNA: TGTGCCAGCAGCTTAGAAGTGGGGGGACCGTTCTTC. Translating it yields CASSLEVGGPFF.